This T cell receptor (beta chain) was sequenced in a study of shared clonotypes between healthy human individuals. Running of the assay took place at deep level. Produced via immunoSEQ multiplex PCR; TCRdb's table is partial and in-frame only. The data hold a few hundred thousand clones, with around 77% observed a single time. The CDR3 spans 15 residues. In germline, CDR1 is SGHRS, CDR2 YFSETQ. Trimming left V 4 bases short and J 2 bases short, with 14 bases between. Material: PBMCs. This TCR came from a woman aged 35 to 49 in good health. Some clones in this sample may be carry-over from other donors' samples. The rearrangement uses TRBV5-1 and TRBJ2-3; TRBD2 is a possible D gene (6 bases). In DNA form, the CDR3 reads TGCGCCAGCAGCCTGGGGGGAGACCTCACAGATACGCAGTATTTT. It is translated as CASSLGGDLTDTQYF.